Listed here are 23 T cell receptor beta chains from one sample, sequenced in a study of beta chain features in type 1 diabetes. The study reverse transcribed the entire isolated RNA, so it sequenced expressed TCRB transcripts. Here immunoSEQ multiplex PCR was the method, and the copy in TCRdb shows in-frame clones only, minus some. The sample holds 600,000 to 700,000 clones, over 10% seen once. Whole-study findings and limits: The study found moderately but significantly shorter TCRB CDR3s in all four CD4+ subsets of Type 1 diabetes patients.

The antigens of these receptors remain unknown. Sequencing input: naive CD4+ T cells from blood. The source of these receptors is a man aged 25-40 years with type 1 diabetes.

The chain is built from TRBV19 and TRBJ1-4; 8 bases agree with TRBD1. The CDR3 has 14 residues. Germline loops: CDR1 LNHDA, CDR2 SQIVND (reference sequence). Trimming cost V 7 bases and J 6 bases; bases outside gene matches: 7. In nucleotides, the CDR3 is TGTGCCAGTATTGACAGGGGAGGGGATGAAAAACTGTTTTTT. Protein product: CASIDRGGDEKLFF.

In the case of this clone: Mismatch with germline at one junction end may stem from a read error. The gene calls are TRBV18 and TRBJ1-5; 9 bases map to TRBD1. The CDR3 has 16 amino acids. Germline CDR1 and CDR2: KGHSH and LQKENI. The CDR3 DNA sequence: TGTGCCAGCTCGCCACAGGGGGCCGATAGCAATCAGCCCCAGCATTTT. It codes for CASSPQGADSNQPQHF.

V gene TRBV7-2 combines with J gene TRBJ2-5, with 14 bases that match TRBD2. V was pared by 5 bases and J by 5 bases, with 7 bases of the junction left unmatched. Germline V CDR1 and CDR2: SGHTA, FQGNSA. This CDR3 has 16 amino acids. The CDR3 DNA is TGTGCCAGCAGCCCCCCGGGACTAGCGGGGGCCGAGACCCAGTACTTC. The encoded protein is CASSPPGLAGAETQYF.

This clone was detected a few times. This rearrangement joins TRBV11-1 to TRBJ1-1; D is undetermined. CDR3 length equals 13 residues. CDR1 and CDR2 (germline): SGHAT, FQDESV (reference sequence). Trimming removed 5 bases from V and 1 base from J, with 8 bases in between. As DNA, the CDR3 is TGTGCCAGCAGCCGACGGGAGAACACTGAAGCTTTCTTT. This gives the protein CASSRRENTEAFF.

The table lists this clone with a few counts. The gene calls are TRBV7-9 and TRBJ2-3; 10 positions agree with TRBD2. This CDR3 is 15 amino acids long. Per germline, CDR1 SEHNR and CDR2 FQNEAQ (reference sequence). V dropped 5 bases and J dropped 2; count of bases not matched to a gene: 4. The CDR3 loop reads CASSRSGGYTDTQYF. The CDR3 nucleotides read TGTGCCAGCAGCCGTAGCGGGGGGTACACAGATACGCAGTATTTT.

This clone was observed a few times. CDR3 nucleotide sequence: TGTGCCAGCAGCCCATCCCACGATGAGTGGAATGGCTACACCTTC. Its translation: CASSPSHDEWNGYTF. This sequence joins TRBV7-8 and TRBJ1-2; no firm D call. CDR1 is SGHVS, CDR2 FQNEAQ, per germline. Trimming removed 5 bases from V and 6 bases from J, with 19 bases in between. This CDR3 region has 15 residues.

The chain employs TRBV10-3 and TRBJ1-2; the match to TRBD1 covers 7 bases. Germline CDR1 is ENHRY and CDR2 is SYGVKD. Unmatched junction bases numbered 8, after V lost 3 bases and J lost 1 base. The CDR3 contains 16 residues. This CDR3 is CAISEKGTAFNYGYTF. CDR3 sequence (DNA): TGTGCCATCAGTGAAAAAGGGACAGCTTTTAACTATGGCTACACCTTC.

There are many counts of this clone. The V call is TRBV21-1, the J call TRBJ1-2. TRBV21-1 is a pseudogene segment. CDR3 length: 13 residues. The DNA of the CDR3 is TGTGCCAGCACCGATCGGGAGGCAGATGGCTACACCTTC. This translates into CASTDREADGYTF.

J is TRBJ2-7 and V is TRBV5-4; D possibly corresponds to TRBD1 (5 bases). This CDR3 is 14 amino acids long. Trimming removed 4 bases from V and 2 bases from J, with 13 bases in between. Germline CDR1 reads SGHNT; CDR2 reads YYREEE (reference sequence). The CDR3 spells CASSPQAEAYEQYF. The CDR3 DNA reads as TGTGCCAGCAGCCCACAGGCGGAAGCCTACGAGCAGTACTTC. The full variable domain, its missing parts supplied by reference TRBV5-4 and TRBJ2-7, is ETGVTQSPTHLIKTRGQQVTLRCSSQSGHNTVSWYQQALGQGPQFIFQYYREEENGRGNFPPRFSGLQFPNYSSELNVNALELDDSALYLCASSPQAEAYEQYFGPGTRLTVT.

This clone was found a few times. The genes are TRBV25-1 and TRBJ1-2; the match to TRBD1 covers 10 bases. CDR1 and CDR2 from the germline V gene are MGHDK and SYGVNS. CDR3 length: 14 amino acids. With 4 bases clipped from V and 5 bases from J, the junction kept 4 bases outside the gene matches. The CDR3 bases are TGTGCCAGCAGTGGGGACAGGGGACGGTATGGCTACACCTTC. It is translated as CASSGDRGRYGYTF.

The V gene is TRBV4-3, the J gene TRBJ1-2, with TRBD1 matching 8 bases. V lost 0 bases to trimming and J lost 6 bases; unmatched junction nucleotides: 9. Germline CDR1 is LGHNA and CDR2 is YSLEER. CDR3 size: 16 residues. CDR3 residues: CASSQDSGDRMDGYTF. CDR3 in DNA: TGCGCCAGCAGCCAAGATAGTGGGGACAGGATGGATGGCTACACCTTC.

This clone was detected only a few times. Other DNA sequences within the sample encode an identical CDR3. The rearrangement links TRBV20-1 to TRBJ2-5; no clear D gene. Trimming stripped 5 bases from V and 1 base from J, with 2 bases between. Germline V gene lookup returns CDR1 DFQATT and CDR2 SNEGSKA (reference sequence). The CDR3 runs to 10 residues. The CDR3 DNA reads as TGCAGTGCTCGCCAAGAGACCCAGTACTTC. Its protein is CSARQETQYF.

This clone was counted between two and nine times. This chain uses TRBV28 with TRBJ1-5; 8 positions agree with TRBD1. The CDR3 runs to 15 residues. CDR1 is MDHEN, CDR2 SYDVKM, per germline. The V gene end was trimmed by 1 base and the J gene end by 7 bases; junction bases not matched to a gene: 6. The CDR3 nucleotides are TGTGCCAGCAGTTTATCAGGGGGCGCCGGGCAGCCCCAGCATTTT. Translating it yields CASSLSGGAGQPQHF.

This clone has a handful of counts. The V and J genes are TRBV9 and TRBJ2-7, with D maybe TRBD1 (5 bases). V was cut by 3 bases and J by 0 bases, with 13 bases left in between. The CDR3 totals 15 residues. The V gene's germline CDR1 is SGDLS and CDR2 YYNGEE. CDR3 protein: CASSGQTASSYEQYF. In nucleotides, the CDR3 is TGTGCCAGCAGCGGCCAGACAGCGAGCTCCTACGAGCAGTACTTC.

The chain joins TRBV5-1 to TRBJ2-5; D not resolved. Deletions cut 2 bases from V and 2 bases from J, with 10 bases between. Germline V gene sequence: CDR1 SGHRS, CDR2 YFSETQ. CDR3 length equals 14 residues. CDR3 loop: CASSFGQSQETQYF. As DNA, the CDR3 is TGCGCCAGCAGCTTTGGGCAGTCACAAGAGACCCAGTACTTC.

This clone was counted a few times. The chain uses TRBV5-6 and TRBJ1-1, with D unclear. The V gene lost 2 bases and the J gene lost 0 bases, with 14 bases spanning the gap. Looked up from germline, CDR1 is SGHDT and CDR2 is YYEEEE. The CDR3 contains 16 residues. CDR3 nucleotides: TGTGCCAGCAGCTTCGTTGGGTTTGGTATGAACACTGAAGCTTTCTTT. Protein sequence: CASSFVGFGMNTEAFF.

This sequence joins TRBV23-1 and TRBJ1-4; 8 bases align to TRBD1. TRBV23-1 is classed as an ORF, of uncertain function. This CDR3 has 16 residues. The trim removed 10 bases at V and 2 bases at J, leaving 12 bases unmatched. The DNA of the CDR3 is TGCGCCACCAGGGACAGGTGGGCATGGACTAATGAAAAACTGTTTTTT. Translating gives CATRDRWAWTNEKLFF.

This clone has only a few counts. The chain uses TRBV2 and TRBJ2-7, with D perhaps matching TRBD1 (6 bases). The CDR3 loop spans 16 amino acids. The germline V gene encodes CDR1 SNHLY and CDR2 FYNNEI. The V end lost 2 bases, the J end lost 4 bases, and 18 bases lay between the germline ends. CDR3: CASSELSGAGDYEQYF. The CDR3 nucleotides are TGTGCCAGCAGTGAATTATCCGGGGCAGGGGATTACGAGCAGTACTTC.

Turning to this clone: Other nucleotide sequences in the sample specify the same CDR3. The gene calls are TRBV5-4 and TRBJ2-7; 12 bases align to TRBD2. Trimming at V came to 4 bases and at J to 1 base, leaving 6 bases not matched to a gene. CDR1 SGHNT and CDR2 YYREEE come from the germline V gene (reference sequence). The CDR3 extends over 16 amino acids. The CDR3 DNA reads TGTGCCAGCAGCACAAAAACTAGCGGGGGGTCCTACGAGCAGTACTTC. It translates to CASSTKTSGGSYEQYF.

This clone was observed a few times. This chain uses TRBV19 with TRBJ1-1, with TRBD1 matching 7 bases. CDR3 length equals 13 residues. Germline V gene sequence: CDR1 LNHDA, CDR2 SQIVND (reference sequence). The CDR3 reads CATNGQVNTEAFF. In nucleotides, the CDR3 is TGTGCAACTAATGGACAGGTGAACACTGAAGCTTTCTTT.

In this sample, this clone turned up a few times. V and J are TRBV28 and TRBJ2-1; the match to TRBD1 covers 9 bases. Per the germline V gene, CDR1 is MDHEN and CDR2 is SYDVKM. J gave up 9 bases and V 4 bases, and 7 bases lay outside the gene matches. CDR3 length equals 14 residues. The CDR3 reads CASSSTQGAGEQFF. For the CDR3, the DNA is TGTGCCAGCAGTTCCACACAGGGGGCGGGTGAGCAGTTCTTC.

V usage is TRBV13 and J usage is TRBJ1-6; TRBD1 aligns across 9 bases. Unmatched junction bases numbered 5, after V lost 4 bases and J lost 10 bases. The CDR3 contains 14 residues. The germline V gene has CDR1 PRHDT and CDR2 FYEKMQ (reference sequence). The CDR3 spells CASSSDRGGSPLHF. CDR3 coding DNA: TGTGCCAGCAGCTCGGACAGGGGTGGATCACCCCTCCACTTT.

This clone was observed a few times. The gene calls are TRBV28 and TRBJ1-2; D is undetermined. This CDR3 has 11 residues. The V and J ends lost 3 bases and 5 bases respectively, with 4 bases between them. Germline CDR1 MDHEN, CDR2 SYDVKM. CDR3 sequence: CASSFGYGYTF. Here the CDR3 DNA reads TGTGCCAGCAGTTTTGGATATGGCTACACCTTC.